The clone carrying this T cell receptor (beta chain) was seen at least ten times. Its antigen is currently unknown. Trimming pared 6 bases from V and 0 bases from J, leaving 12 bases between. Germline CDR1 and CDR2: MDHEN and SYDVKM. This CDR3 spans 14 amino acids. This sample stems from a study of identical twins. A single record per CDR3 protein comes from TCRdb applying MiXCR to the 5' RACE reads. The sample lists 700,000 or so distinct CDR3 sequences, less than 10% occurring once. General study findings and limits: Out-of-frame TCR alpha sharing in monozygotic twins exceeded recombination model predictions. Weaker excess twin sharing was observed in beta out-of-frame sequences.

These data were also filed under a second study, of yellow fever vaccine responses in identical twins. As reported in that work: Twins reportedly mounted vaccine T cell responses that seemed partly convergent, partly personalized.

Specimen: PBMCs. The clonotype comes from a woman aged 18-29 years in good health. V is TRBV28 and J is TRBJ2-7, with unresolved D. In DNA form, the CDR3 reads TGTGCCAGCAGCCCTGACCAAAGCTCCTACGAGCAGTACTTC. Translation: CASSPDQSSYEQYF.